What follows are 9 T cell receptor beta chains derived from one specimen sequenced in a study of T-cell reconstitution after alpha-beta-depleted transplantation in children. Unique molecular identifiers were incorporated during preparation of the TCRbeta library. Each CDR3 protein gets one entry after TCRdb re-called the PCR reads with MiXCR. The sample contains over 550,000 distinct CDR3 sequences, roughly 10% of which appear only once. Specimen: PBMCs from the stem cell graft donor, collected from the stem cell graft. The receptor set was obtained from a human donor who donated a stem cell graft to a child with acute myeloid leukemia.

This clonotype was detected ten times or more. CDR3 nucleotides: TGTGCCAGCAGTGGCGGCGGGTTTGACACTGAAGCTTTCTTT. This gives the protein CASSGGGFDTEAFF. This sequence joins TRBV6-1 and TRBJ1-1; D remains unclear. V lost 4 bases, J lost 3 bases, and 12 bases lay in between. Germline V CDR1 and CDR2: MNHNS, SASEGT. The CDR3 runs to 14 residues.

V gene TRBV5-1 combines with J gene TRBJ1-1; 9 bases match TRBD1. The CDR3 has 16 residues. V was pared by 5 bases and J by 1 base, with 9 bases of the junction left unmatched. From germline, CDR1 is SGHRS and CDR2 YFSETQ. The CDR3, as DNA: TGCGCCAGCAGTCCGGACAGGGGCTCGAAGAACACTGAAGCTTTCTTT. As protein: CASSPDRGSKNTEAFF.

The CDR3 nucleotides read TGCAGTGCTCAGGGACAGGGACCGAACACTGAAGCTTTCTTT. Protein product: CSAQGQGPNTEAFF. J is TRBJ1-1 and V is TRBV20-1; 9 bases agree with TRBD1. Germline V gene lookup returns CDR1 DFQATT and CDR2 SNEGSKA (reference sequence). The V segment lost 5 bases and the J segment 1 base; nucleotides outside the gene matches: 5. The CDR3 totals 14 residues.

In its sample, this clonotype was seen a few times. The rearrangement links TRBV7-2 to TRBJ1-1; no definite D call. This CDR3 spans 18 amino acids. Trimming removed 0 bases from V and 6 bases from J, with 23 bases in between. The V gene's germline CDR1 is SGHTA and CDR2 FQGNSA. In DNA, the CDR3 is TGTGCCAGCAGCTTAGCGCGGCAGTCGGGTACAACGTACCCTGAAGCTTTCTTT. Its protein is CASSLARQSGTTYPEAFF.

The sample holds many counts of this clonotype. The chain carries TRBV5-1 and TRBJ2-1; the D call may be TRBD1 or TRBD2 (5 bases each). V lost 5 bases and J 9 bases, leaving 15 bases between the germline ends. The CDR3 has 13 residues. Germline V gene data show CDR1 as SGHRS and CDR2 as YFSETQ. CDR3 nucleotides: TGCGCCAGCAGGAGGGACCCCCAGGGTGAGCAGTTCTTC. Translated: CASRRDPQGEQFF.

The genes are TRBV24-1 and TRBJ2-1; a weak D match, TRBD1 (6 bases). V was trimmed by 6 bases and J by 5 bases, leaving 13 bases between them. This CDR3 region has 14 residues. Germline loops: CDR1 KGHDR, CDR2 SFDVKD. The CDR3 nucleotides are TGTGCCACCAGTTCGACAGGAGGACACAATGAGCAGTTCTTC. This codes for CATSSTGGHNEQFF.

This clonotype was seen more than once but under ten times. The V gene is TRBV7-2, the J gene TRBJ2-4, with D maybe TRBD2 (6 bases). CDR3 size: 14 residues. The germline CDR1 and CDR2 sequences are SGHTA and FQGNSA. Trimming cost V 5 bases and J 8 bases, with 16 bases left between them. The CDR3 DNA reads as TGTGCCAGCAGCCCCGGGGGATCGGGGTACATTCAGTACTTC. Translated: CASSPGGSGYIQYF.

This clonotype has ten or more counts. V and J are TRBV29-1 and TRBJ2-5; unclear D gene. The CDR3 totals 12 residues. Trimming removed 4 bases from V and 1 base from J, with 7 bases in between. Germline CDR1 and CDR2: SQVTM and ANQGSEA. The CDR3 DNA sequence: TGCAGCGTTGCGCCCCTCCAAGAGACCCAGTACTTC. Protein product: CSVAPLQETQYF.

This chain links TRBV6-2 or TRBV6-3 with TRBJ2-7, with D unclear. Germline lookup yields CDR1 MNHEY and CDR2 SVGEGT. CDR3 size: 12 residues. V was pared by 2 bases and J by 7 bases, with 9 bases between. The CDR3 protein is CASSYARLEQYF. The CDR3 nucleotides are TGTGCCAGCAGTTACGCAAGATTGGAGCAGTACTTC.